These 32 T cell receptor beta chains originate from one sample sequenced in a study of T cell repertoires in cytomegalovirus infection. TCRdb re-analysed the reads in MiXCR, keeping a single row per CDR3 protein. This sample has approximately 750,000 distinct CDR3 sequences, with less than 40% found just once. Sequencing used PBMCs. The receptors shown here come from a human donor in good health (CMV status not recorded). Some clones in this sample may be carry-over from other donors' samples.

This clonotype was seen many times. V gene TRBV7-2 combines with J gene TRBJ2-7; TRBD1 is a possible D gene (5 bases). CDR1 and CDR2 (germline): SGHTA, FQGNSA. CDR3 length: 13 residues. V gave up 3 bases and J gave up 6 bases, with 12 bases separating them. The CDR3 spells CASSFRERVEQYF. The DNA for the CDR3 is TGTGCCAGCAGCTTCAGGGAACGCGTCGAGCAGTACTTC.

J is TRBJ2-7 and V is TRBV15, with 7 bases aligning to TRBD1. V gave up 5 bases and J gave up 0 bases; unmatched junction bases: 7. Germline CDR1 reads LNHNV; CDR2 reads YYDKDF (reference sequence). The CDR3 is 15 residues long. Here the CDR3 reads CATSRDRPASYEQYF. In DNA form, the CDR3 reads TGTGCCACCAGCCGGGACAGACCTGCCTCCTACGAGCAGTACTTC.

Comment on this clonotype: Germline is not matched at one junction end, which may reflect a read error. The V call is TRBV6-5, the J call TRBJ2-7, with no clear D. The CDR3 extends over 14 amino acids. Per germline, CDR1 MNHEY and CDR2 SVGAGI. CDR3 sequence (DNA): TGTGCCAGCAGCTCAGGACGCGGCACCTACGAGCAGTATTTC. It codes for CASSSGRGTYEQYF.

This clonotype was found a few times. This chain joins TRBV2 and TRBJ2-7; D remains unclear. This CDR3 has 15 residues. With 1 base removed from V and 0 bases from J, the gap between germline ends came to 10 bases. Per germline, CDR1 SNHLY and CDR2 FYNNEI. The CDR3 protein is CASSEGLVISYEQYF. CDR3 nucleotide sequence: TGTGCCAGCAGTGAAGGGCTGGTTATCTCCTACGAGCAGTACTTC.

The DNA for the CDR3 is TGTGCCAGCAGCCGGGGCACTTTGACAGGCGACGATTACGAGCAGTACTTC. As protein: CASSRGTLTGDDYEQYF. This chain connects TRBV28 to TRBJ2-7, with D tentatively TRBD1 (6 bases). Germline V gene sequence: CDR1 MDHEN, CDR2 SYDVKM. Trimming stripped 6 bases from V and 4 bases from J, with 25 bases between. The CDR3 consists of 17 residues.

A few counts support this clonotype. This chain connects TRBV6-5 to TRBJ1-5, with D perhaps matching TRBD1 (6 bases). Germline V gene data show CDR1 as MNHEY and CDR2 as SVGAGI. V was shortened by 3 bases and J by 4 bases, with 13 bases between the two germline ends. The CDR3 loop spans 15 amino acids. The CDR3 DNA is TGTGCCAGCAGTTATTCCGGGACACCGAATCAGCCCCAGCATTTT. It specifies CASSYSGTPNQPQHF.

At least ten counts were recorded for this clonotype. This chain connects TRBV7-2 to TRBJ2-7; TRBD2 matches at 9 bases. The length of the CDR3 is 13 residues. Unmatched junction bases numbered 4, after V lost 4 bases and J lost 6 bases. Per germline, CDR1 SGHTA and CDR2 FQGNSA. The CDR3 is CASSSREGGEQYF. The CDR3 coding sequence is TGTGCCAGCAGCTCGCGGGAGGGAGGCGAGCAGTACTTC.

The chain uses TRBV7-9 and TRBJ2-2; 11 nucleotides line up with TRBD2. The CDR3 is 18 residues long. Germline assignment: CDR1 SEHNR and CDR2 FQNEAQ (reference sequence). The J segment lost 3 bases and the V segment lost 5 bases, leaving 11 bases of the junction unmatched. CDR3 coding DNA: TGTGCCAGCAGCCGCTTGACCCTAGCGGGGGGTCACACCGGGGAGCTGTTTTTT. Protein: CASSRLTLAGGHTGELFF.

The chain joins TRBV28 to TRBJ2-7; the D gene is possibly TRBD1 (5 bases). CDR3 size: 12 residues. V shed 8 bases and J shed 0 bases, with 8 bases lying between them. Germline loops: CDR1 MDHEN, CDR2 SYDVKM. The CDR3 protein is CASQGGSYEQYF. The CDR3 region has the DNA TGTGCCAGCCAGGGCGGCTCCTACGAGCAGTACTTC. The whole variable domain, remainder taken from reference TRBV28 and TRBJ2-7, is DVKVTQSSRYLVKRTGEKVFLECVQDMDHENMFWYRQDPGLGLRLIYFSYDVKMKEKGDIPEGYSVSREKKERFSLILESASTNQTSMYLCASQGGSYEQYFGPGTRLTVT.

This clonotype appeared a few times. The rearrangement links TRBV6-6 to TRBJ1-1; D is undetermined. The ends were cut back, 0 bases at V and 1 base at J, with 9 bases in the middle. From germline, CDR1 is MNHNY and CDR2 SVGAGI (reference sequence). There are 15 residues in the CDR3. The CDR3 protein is CASSYSIRTNTEAFF. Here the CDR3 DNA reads TGTGCCAGCAGTTACTCGATCAGGACGAACACTGAAGCTTTCTTT.

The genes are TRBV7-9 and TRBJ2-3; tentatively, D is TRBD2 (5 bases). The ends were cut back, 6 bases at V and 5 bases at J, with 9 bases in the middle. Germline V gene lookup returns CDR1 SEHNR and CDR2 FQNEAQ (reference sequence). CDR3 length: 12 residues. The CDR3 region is CASREGIDTQYF. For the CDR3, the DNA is TGTGCCAGCAGAGAGGGAATAGATACGCAGTATTTT.

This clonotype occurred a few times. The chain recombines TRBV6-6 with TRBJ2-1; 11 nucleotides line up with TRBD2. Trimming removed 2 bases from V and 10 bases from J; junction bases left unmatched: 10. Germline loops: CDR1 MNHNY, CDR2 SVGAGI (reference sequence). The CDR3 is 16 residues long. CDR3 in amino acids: CASSYRGALAGGEQFF. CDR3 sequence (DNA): TGTGCCAGCAGTTACCGGGGCGCCCTAGCGGGAGGCGAGCAGTTCTTC.

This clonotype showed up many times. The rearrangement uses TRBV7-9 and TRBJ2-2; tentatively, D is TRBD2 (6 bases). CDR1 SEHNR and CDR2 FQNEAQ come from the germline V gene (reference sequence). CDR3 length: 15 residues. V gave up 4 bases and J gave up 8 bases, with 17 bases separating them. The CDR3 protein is CASSSHSGGKGELFF. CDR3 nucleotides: TGTGCCAGCAGCTCCCATAGCGGAGGAAAGGGGGAGCTGTTTTTT.

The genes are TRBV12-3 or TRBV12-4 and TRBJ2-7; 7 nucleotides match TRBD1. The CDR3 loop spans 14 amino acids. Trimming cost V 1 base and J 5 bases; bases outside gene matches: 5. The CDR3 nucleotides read TGTGCCAGCAGTTTAGTAGGGCAGGGGGACGAGCAGTACTTC. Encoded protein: CASSLVGQGDEQYF.

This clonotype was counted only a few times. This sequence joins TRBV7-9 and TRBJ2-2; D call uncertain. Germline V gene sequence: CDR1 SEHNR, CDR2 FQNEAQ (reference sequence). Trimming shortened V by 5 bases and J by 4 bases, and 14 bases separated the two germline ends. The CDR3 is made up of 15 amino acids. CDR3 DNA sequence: TGTGCCAGCAGCCGCAGCGTGGTCGGCACCGGGGAGCTGTTTTTT. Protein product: CASSRSVVGTGELFF.

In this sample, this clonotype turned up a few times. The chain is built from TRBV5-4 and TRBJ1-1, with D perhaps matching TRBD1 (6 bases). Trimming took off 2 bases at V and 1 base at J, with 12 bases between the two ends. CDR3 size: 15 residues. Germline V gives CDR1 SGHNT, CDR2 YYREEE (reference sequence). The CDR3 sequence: CASSLTTGPNTEAFF. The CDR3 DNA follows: TGTGCCAGCAGCTTAACAACAGGGCCGAACACTGAAGCTTTCTTT. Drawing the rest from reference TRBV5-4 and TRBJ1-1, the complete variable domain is ETGVTQSPTHLIKTRGQQVTLRCSSQSGHNTVSWYQQALGQGPQFIFQYYREEENGRGNFPPRFSGLQFPNYSSELNVNALELDDSALYLCASSLTTGPNTEAFFGQGTRLTVV.

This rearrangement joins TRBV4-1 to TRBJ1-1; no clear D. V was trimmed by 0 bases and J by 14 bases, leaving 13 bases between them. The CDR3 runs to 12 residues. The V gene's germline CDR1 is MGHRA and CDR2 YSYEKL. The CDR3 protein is CASSQDAVGRFF. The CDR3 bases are TGCGCCAGCAGCCAAGACGCCGTGGGGAGATTCTTT.

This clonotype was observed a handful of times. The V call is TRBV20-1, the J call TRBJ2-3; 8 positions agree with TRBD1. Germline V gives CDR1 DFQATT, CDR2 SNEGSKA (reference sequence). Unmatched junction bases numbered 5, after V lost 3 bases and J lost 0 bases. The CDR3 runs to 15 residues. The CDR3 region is CSARRTGSSTDTQYF. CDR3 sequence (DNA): TGCAGTGCTAGGCGGACAGGGTCAAGCACAGATACGCAGTATTTT.

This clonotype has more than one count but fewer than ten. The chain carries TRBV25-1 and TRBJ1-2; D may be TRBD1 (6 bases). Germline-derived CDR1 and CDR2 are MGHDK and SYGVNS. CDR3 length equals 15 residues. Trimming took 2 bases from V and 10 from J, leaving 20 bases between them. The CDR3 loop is CASSEGGQKCRPYTF. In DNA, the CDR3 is TGTGCCAGCAGTGAAGGGGGGCAGAAATGTCGGCCCTACACCTTC.

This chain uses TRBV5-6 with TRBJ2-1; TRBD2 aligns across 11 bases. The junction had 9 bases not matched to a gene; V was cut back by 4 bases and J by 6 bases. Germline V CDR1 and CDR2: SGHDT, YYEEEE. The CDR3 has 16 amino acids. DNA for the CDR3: TGTGCCAGCAGCCGACATAGCGGGAGGGTAGTCAATGAGCAGTTCTTC. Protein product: CASSRHSGRVVNEQFF.

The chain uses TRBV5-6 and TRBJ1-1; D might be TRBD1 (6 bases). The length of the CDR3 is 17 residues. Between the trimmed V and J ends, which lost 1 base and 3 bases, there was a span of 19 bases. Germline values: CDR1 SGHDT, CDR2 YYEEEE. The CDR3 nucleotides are TGTGCCAGCAGCTTGATTGGGGGGCAGCTCAGGGACACTGAAGCTTTCTTT. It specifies CASSLIGGQLRDTEAFF. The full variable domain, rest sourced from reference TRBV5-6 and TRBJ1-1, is DAGVTQSPTHLIKTRGQQVTLRCSPKSGHDTVSWYQQALGQGPQFIFQYYEEEERQRGNFPDRFSGHQFPNYSSELNVNALLLGDSALYLCASSLIGGQLRDTEAFFGQGTRLTVV.

For the CDR3, the DNA is TGTGCCAGCAGTTTATTCCGGCATACCAATCAGCCCCAGCATTTT. Residues: CASSLFRHTNQPQHF. The V call is TRBV28, the J call TRBJ1-5; D gene unclear. Germline CDR1 is MDHEN and CDR2 is SYDVKM. This CDR3 has 15 amino acids. V lost 1 base and J lost 3, with 10 bases in between.

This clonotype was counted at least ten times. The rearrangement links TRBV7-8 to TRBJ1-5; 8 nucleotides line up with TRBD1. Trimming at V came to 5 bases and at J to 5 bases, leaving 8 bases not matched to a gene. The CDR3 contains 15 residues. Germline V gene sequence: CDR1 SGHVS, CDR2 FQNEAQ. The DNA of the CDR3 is TGTGCCAGCAGCGACCGGACAGGGCGTGATCAGCCCCAGCATTTT. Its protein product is CASSDRTGRDQPQHF. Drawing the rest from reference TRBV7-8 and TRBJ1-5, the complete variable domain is GAGVSQSPRYKVAKRGQDVALRCDPISGHVSLFWYQQALGQGPEFLTYFQNEAQLDKSGLPSDRFFAERPEGSVSTLKIQRTQQEDSAVYLCASSDRTGRDQPQHFGDGTRLSIL.

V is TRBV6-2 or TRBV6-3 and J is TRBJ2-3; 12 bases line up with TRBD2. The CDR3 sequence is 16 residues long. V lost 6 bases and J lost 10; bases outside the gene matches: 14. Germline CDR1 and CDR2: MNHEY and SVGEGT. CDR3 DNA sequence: TGTGCCAGCAGCTTACTCCTAGCGGGAGGGCACGATGCGCAGTATTTT. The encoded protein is CASSLLLAGGHDAQYF.

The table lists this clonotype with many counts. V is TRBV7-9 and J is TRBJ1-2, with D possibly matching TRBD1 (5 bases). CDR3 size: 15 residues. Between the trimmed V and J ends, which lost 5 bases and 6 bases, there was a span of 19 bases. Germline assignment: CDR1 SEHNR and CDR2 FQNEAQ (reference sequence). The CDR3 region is CASSPLGLGHHGYTF. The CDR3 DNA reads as TGTGCCAGCAGCCCCCTGGGACTCGGGCATCATGGCTACACCTTC.

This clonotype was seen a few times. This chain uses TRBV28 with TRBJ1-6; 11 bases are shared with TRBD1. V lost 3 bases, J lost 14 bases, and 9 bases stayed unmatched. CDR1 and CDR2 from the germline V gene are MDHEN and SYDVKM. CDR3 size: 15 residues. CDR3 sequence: CASSFRGQGGNTLHF. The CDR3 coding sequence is TGTGCCAGCAGTTTCAGGGGACAGGGGGGGAACACCCTCCACTTT.

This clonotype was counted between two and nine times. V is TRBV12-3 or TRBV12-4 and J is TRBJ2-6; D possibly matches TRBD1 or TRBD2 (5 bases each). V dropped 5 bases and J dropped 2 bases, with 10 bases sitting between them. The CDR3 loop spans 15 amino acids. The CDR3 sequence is CASSPGSTGANVLTF. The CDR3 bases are TGTGCCAGCAGTCCAGGGAGTACTGGGGCCAACGTCCTGACTTTC.

In DNA form, the CDR3 reads TGCAGTGCTAGAGATTCGGGGCACGGAATAGGTGGCTACACCTTC. Translated, it gives CSARDSGHGIGGYTF. The J gene is TRBJ1-2, the V gene TRBV20-1; the D gene is possibly TRBD1 (5 bases). The V and J ends lost 0 bases and 7 bases respectively, with 18 bases between them. The CDR3 has 15 amino acids. Germline V gene sequence: CDR1 DFQATT, CDR2 SNEGSKA (reference sequence).

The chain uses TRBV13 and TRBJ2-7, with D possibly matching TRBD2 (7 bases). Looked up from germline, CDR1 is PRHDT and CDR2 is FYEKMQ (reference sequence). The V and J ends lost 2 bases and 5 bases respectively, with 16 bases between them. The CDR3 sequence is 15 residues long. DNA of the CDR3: TGTGCCAGCAGCTTACGTGGGGGGGCTTTCAACGAGCAGTACTTC. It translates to CASSLRGGAFNEQYF.

The DNA of the CDR3 is TGCAGTTCGCAAGAAGGGAGCAATCAGCCCCAGCATTTT. Its protein is CSSQEGSNQPQHF. The V and J genes are TRBV20-1 and TRBJ1-5; unclear D gene. Germline V gene sequence: CDR1 DFQATT, CDR2 SNEGSKA (reference sequence). The ends were cut back, 8 bases at V and 1 base at J, with 12 bases in the middle. The CDR3 sequence is 13 residues long.

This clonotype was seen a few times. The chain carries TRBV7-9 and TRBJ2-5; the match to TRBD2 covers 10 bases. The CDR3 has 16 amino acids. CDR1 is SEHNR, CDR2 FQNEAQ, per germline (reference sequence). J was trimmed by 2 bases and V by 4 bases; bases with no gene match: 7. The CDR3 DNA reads TGTGCCAGCAGCTCGCAGACTAGCGGGTCTCAAGAGACCCAGTACTTC. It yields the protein CASSSQTSGSQETQYF. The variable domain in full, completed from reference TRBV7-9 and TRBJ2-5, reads DTGVSQNPRHKITKRGQNVTFRCDPISEHNRLYWYRQTLGQGPEFLTYFQNEAQLEKSRLLSDRFSAERPKGSFSTLEIQRTEQGDSAMYLCASSSQTSGSQETQYFGPGTRLLVL.

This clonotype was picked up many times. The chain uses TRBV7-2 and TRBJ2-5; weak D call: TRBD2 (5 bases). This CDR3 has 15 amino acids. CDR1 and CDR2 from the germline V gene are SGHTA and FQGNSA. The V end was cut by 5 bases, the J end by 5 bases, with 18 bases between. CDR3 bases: TGTGCCAGCAGCCCCGACTGGGTAGCGTGGGAGACCCAGTACTTC. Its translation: CASSPDWVAWETQYF. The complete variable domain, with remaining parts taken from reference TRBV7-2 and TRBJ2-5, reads GAGVSQSPSNKVTEKGKDVELRCDPISGHTALYWYRQSLGQGLEFLIYFQGNSAPDKSGLPSDRFSAERTGGSVSTLTIQRTQQEDSAVYLCASSPDWVAWETQYFGPGTRLLVL.